The rows below give T cell receptor beta chains drawn from one sample of a study of blood T cell repertoires in COVID-19. Data came from immunoSEQ multiplex PCR; TCRdb stores just in-frame clones and leaves some out. The sample has approximately 100,000 clones, 85% to 95% seen once. The specimen was peripheral blood. These receptors were taken from a man aged 50 to 60 with active COVID-19. CDR3s include the opening cysteine and the closing phenylalanine or tryptophan. The D gene is left open where the match is weak. Size values are once, few and many counts, or a class for expanded clones, and some rows have none.

NA,NA,TRBV7-2,TRBJ2-3,TGTGCCAGCAGGATAGCGCCTAACACAGATACGCAGTATTTT,CASRIAPNTDTQYF
once,TRBD1,TRBV18,TRBJ2-7,TGTGCCAGCTCACCAGGACAGGGGACGTACGAGCAGTACTTC,CASSPGQGTYEQYF
NA,TRBD1,TRBV18,TRBJ2-7,TGTGCCAGCTCACCACCGGGACAGGGGAGAGAGCAGTACTTC,CASSPPGQGREQYF
NA,NA,TRBV24-1,TRBJ2-1,TGTGCCACCGGCCTTCGCTACAATGAGCAGTTCTTC,CATGLRYNEQFF
NA,NA,TRBV5-1,TRBJ1-1,TGCGCCAGCAGCTTCGGGAACACTGAAGCTTTCTTT,CASSFGNTEAFF
NA,NA,TRBV30,TRBJ2-2,TGTGCCTCGACCGCCCCTAGCACCGCCACCGGGGAGCTGTTTTTT,CASTAPSTATGELFF
NA,NA,TRBV7-6,TRBJ2-1,TGTGCCAGCAGCTTAAACGTCCCCCGGGCCAAGTCGGGGTCCGAGCAGTTCTTC,CASSLNVPRAKSGSEQFF
NA,NA,TRBV29-1,TRBJ1-1,TGCAGCGTTGGGACCCAGGGGATTCCTGAAGCTTTCTTT,CSVGTQGIPEAFF
NA,TRBD1,TRBV2,TRBJ2-4,TGTGCCAGCACCAAACAGGGGTGGGGCAAAAACATTCAGTACTTC,CASTKQGWGKNIQYF
once,TRBD1,TRBV18,TRBJ1-5,TGTGCCAGCTCACCGGACAGGGAAGGTCAGCCCCAGCATTTT,CASSPDREGQPQHF
NA,NA,TRBV28,TRBJ1-5,TGTGCCAGCAGAGAGACAGATAGCAATCAGCCCCAGCATTTT,CASRETDSNQPQHF
NA,TRBD2,TRBV18,TRBJ2-1,TGTGCCAGCTCACCGCTTGATCTAGCGGGAGGGAGTGAGCAGTTCTTC,CASSPLDLAGGSEQFF
NA,NA,TRBV4-2,TRBJ2-5,TGTGCCAGCAGCCAAGATTTCCACACACAAGAGACCCAGTACTTC,CASSQDFHTQETQYF
NA,TRBD2,TRBV29-1,TRBJ2-7,TGCAGCGTTAGTACTAGCGGATCCTACGAGCAGTACTTC,CSVSTSGSYEQYF
NA,NA,TRBV18,TRBJ2-4,TGTGCCAGCTCACCCCTGGGGACTGGAAACGGGCCCAAAAACATTCAGTACTTC,CASSPLGTGNGPKNIQYF
NA,NA,TRBV5-8,TRBJ1-1,TGTGCCAGCAGCTCTTCGGGTTTGGTAGCTTTCTTT,CASSSSGLVAFF
NA,TRBD1,TRBV28,TRBJ2-1,TGTGCCAGCAGTCCCTACTGGGGACAGGGAACCTACAATGAGCAGTTCTTC,CASSPYWGQGTYNEQFF
NA,TRBD2,TRBV2,TRBJ2-6,TGTGCCAGCACCTCTAGGCTAGCGGGAGTCGGCTCTGGGGCCAACGTCCTGACTTTC,CASTSRLAGVGSGANVLTF
few,NA,TRBV6-5,TRBJ2-5,TGTGCCAGCAGTCGGCAGGGCGGAGAGACCCAGTACTTC,CASSRQGGETQYF
NA,TRBD1,TRBV25-1,TRBJ2-1,TGTGCCAGCAGTGACCCTGGACAGGGGAACAATGAGCAGTTCTTC,CASSDPGQGNNEQFF
NA,NA,TRBV19,TRBJ1-3,TGTGCCAGTACTCCCGACAACAGTGGTTCTGGAAACACCATATATTTT,CASTPDNSGSGNTIYF
NA,NA,TRBV3-1/TRBV3-2,TRBJ1-1,TGTGCCAGCAGCCAAGATGTAGGAGAGGCCGGAGCTTTCTTT,CASSQDVGEAGAFF
NA,NA,TRBV4-1,TRBJ1-5,TGCGCCAGCAGCCAAGATGGGGGGATCAGCCAGCCCCAGCATTTT,CASSQDGGISQPQHF
NA,NA,TRBV18,TRBJ2-7,TGTGCCAGCTCACCACCCCATTCCCAATACGAGCAGTACTTC,CASSPPHSQYEQYF
once,TRBD1,TRBV24-1,TRBJ1-2,TGTGCCACCAGTGATACGACAGGGTTAGCCCTCACCCTGGGCTACACCTTC,CATSDTTGLALTLGYTF
NA,TRBD1,TRBV28,TRBJ1-2,TGTGCCAGCAGTTTAAGGGACAGTCGGTACACCTTC,CASSLRDSRYTF
once,TRBD2,TRBV6-2/TRBV6-3,TRBJ2-2,TGTGCCAGCAGTTCCGGGACTAGCGGGAGAAGAGGCGGGGAGCTGTTTTTT,CASSSGTSGRRGGELFF
few,NA,TRBV5-4,TRBJ2-7,TGTGCCAGCAGCCCTGGTCGGCAGGCTACCTACGAGCAGTACTTC,CASSPGRQATYEQYF
NA,TRBD1,TRBV19,TRBJ2-2,TGTGCCAGTATCCGGGACAGGGGGTTTACCGGGGAGCTGTTTTTT,CASIRDRGFTGELFF
once,TRBD1,TRBV7-9,TRBJ2-5,TGTGCCAGCAGTTTCGGGACAGACGAAGAGACCCAGTACTTC,CASSFGTDEETQYF
NA,NA,TRBV24-1,TRBJ2-2,TGTGCCACATTAGACACGAACACCGGGGAGCTGTTTTTT,CATLDTNTGELFF
NA,NA,TRBV24-1,TRBJ2-1,TGTGCCACCAGTGATTCGACTGAGGAAGAGCAGTTCTTC,CATSDSTEEEQFF
NA,NA,TRBV12-3/TRBV12-4,TRBJ2-1,TGTGCCAGCAGTTTAACACACAATGAGCAGTTCTTC,CASSLTHNEQFF
NA,NA,TRBV25-1,TRBJ2-7,TGTGCCAGCAGTCGGGGATTCTACGAGCAGTACTTC,CASSRGFYEQYF
NA,NA,TRBV25-1,TRBJ1-2,TGTGCCAGCAGTGAAATCCGCGTTAACTATGGCTACACCTTC,CASSEIRVNYGYTF
NA,NA,TRBV3-1/TRBV3-2,TRBJ2-1,TGTGCCAGCAGCCAACGGAGGGCCTCGAATGAGCAGTTCTTC,CASSQRRASNEQFF
NA,NA,TRBV3-1/TRBV3-2,TRBJ2-6,TGTGCCAGCAGCCAAGAGGCCTCTGGGGCCAACGTCCTGACTTTC,CASSQEASGANVLTF
once,NA,TRBV7-2,TRBJ2-5,TGTGCCAGCAGCTTAGTGCGGCCGGGCTGGGGCTCAGAGACCCAGTACTTC,CASSLVRPGWGSETQYF
NA,TRBD2,TRBV7-7,TRBJ2-1,TGTGCTAGCAGCTTAGAGCCTAGCGGGAATGAGCAGTTCTTC,CASSLEPSGNEQFF
NA,NA,TRBV28,TRBJ1-4,TGTGCCACCCGGGGAGCTTCTGCAACTAATGAAAAACTGTTTTTT,CATRGASATNEKLFF
NA,TRBD1,TRBV28,TRBJ1-5,TGTGCCAGCAGTTGGGGACAGGGAGATCCTCAGCCCCAGCATTTT,CASSWGQGDPQPQHF
NA,TRBD1,TRBV24-1,TRBJ1-1,TGTGCCACCAGTAGGGAAGGGACAGGGGGGACTGAAGCTTTCTTT,CATSREGTGGTEAFF
NA,NA,TRBV7-3,TRBJ1-1,TGTGCCAGCAGCTTAAGGGGAGGGGGAACTGAAGCTTTCTTT,CASSLRGGGTEAFF
NA,NA,TRBV3-1/TRBV3-2,TRBJ1-2,TGTGCCAGCAGAACAGCAGGCCATGGCTACACCTTC,CASRTAGHGYTF
once,NA,TRBV6-6,TRBJ1-2,TGTGCCAGCAGTTACTCTGGCGGGGATCAGGGCTACACCTTC,CASSYSGGDQGYTF
NA,TRBD2,TRBV19,TRBJ2-7,TGTGCCAGTGGGGGGGATGGCGCGCAGTACTTC,CASGGDGAQYF
NA,NA,TRBV5-5,TRBJ2-1,TGTGCCAGCAGCTTGGCACAGGGTTTTGCCTCCTACAATGAGCAGTTCTTC,CASSLAQGFASYNEQFF
NA,NA,TRBV19,TRBJ1-4,TGTGCCAGTAGTATAGTCCCCACAGGGACCGAAAAACTGTTTTTT,CASSIVPTGTEKLFF
NA,TRBD2,TRBV24-1,TRBJ2-1,TGTGCCACCAGTGACCTCTGGGGAGGGTACAATGAGCAGTTCTTC,CATSDLWGGYNEQFF
NA,NA,TRBV11-2,TRBJ1-2,TGTGCCAGCAGCGCAACAGGGAACTATGGCTACACCTTC,CASSATGNYGYTF
NA,NA,TRBV6-5,TRBJ2-2,TGTGCCAGCAGTTTCCTAGGGAACACCGGGGAGCTGTTTTTT,CASSFLGNTGELFF
NA,NA,TRBV21-1,TRBJ1-5,TGTGCCAGCAGCCTCTCCAATCAGCCCCAGCATTTT,CASSLSNQPQHF
NA,NA,TRBV10-3,TRBJ2-3,TGTGCCAGTAGGAGGGACGAAGATACGCAGTATTTT,CASRRDEDTQYF
NA,NA,TRBV6-5,TRBJ1-1,TGTGCCAGCAGGGTGGACAGATCCATGAACACTGAAGCTTTCTTT,CASRVDRSMNTEAFF